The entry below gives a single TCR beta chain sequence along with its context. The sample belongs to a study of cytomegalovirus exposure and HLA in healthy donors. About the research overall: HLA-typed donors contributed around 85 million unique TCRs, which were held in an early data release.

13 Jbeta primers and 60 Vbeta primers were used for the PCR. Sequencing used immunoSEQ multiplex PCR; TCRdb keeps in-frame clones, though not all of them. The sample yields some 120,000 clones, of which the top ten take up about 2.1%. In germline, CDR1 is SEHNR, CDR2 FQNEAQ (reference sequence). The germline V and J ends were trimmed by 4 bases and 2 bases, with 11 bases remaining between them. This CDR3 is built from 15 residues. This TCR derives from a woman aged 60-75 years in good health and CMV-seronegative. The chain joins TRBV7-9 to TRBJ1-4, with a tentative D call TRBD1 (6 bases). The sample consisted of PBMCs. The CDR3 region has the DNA TGTGCCAGCAGCTCCCTAGGACAGACTAATGAAAAACTGTTTTTT. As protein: CASSSLGQTNEKLFF.